A selection of T cell receptor beta chains follows, all from one sample in a study of molecular identifiers for immune sequencing clone quantification. TCRdb re-analysed the PCR reads in MiXCR, keeping a single row per CDR3 protein. The data show about 640,000 distinct CDR3 sequences, approximately 20% seen once. The sequencing sample was made of naive CD8+ T cells from blood, with Jurkat cell RNA spiked in. The receptors come from a human donor in good health. Some libraries in this study had Jurkat cell RNA spiked in. Each CDR3 is given with its conserved first and last residue. A D gene is named only where the DNA matches it firmly. A clone size is listed for some rows: how often the clone was seen (once, few, many), or a class if it is expanded.

D gene	clone size	V gene	J gene	CDR3 DNA	CDR3 protein
-	many	TRBV5-6	TRBJ2-7	TGTGCCAGCAGCTTGTGGGTCGTCTCCTACGAGCAGTACTTC	CASSLWVVSYEQYF
-	-	TRBV9	TRBJ2-2	TGTGCCAGCAGCGTAGTTGAGACCGGGGAGCTGTTTTTT	CASSVVETGELFF
-	many	TRBV7-9	TRBJ2-7	TGTGCCAGCCGGGTTCCGGGTTCGGATTACGAGCAGTACTTC	CASRVPGSDYEQYF
-	many	TRBV5-6	TRBJ2-6	TGTGCCAGCAGCTTCATGGGGGCTGGGGCCAACGTCCTGACTTTC	CASSFMGAGANVLTF
-	many	TRBV6-5	TRBJ2-1	TGTGCCAGCAGTTACAGCTCCTACAATGAGCAGTTCTTC	CASSYSSYNEQFF
-	many	TRBV14	TRBJ1-1	TGTGCCAGCAGCCAAGTTACCACTGAAGCTTTCTTT	CASSQVTTEAFF
-	many	TRBV28	TRBJ1-5	TGTGCCAGCAGGGATCAGGGGAACTATCAGCCCCAGCATTTT	CASRDQGNYQPQHF
-	-	TRBV7-2	TRBJ1-5	TGTGCCAGCAGCTTAGACAGTTTTCAGCCCCAGCATTTT	CASSLDSFQPQHF
-	few	TRBV7-9	TRBJ2-1	TGTGCCAGCAGCTTCCCTGCGGAGGTCAGGCGGGGCTCCTACAATGAGCAGTTCTTC	CASSFPAEVRRGSYNEQFF
-	many	TRBV5-5	TRBJ2-7	TGTGCCAGCAGCTTGGCTGATCCCTACGAGCAGTACTTC	CASSLADPYEQYF
TRBD2	-	TRBV4-1	TRBJ2-2	TGCGCCAGCAGCCAAGATAGCCTAGCGGGGGCCGGGTATATTATGAACACCGGGGAGCTGTTTTTT	CASSQDSLAGAGYIMNTGELFF
TRBD2	-	TRBV27	TRBJ2-5	TGTGCCAGCAGTCCAGGGACTAGCGGGACAGAGACCCGGTACTTC	CASSPGTSGTETRYF
-	many	TRBV10-1	TRBJ2-7	TGCGCCAGCAGCCTACGGGCCGCCAACGCGGAGCAGTACTTC	CASSLRAANAEQYF
-	many	TRBV7-6	TRBJ2-5	TGTGCCAGCAGCTTAGAACGGGACAATTCTCAAGAGACCCAGTACTTC	CASSLERDNSQETQYF
-	-	TRBV20-1	TRBJ2-7	TGCAGTGTCAGAGATAGAGACCAGCCGTACTACGAGCAGTACTTC	CSVRDRDQPYYEQYF
-	-	TRBV4-1	TRBJ1-1	TGCGCCAGCAGCCAAGAGGACAGCCAGGCCGAAGCTTTCTTT	CASSQEDSQAEAFF
-	many	TRBV9	TRBJ2-7	TGTGCCAGCAGTGGGGGGTCGTCCATCCACGAGCAGTACTTC	CASSGGSSIHEQYF
TRBD1	few	TRBV5-1	TRBJ2-1	TGCGCCAGCAGCTTTTCATCCGGGACAGGGGGCAATGAGCAGTTCTTC	CASSFSSGTGGNEQFF
-	many	TRBV13	TRBJ2-2	TGTGCCAGCAGCTTAAGTCTAGCTCACGCGAACACCGGGGAGCTGTTTTTT	CASSLSLAHANTGELFF
-	-	TRBV9	TRBJ1-1	TGTGCCAGCAGCAAAGGGACCGGGAGAGGTACTGAAGCTTTCTTT	CASSKGTGRGTEAFF
TRBD1	few	TRBV19	TRBJ2-7	TGTGCCAGTTGCTTCAGGACAGGGGGTACCTACGAGCAGTACTTC	CASCFRTGGTYEQYF
TRBD1	-	TRBV28	TRBJ1-1	TGTGCCAGCAGCGCTTGGGGCGGCAGGGGGCAAACTGAAGCTTTCTTT	CASSAWGGRGQTEAFF
TRBD2	many	TRBV7-9	TRBJ2-7	TGTGCCAGCAGCTTACCCAGCGGGGTAAACGAGCAGTACTTC	CASSLPSGVNEQYF
TRBD2	-	TRBV4-1	TRBJ2-5	TGCGCCAGCAGCCCACTAGCGGGGGGGCTGGATTTCGTCCAGACCCTGTACTTC	CASSPLAGGLDFVQTLYF
-	-	TRBV4-1	TRBJ2-5	TGCGCCAGCAGCCAAGAGGTACAGGCTGGGACGGAGACCCAGTACTTC	CASSQEVQAGTETQYF
-	many	TRBV4-3	TRBJ1-4	TGCGCCAGCAGCCAAGATTGGGTGGCCCTTGCAACTAATGAAAAACTGTTTTTT	CASSQDWVALATNEKLFF
-	-	TRBV28	TRBJ2-7	TGTGCCAGCAGTACCCCTAGTCCCGGCTACGAGCAGTACTTC	CASSTPSPGYEQYF
-	-	TRBV7-9	TRBJ2-1	TGTGCCAGCAGCTTAGCAGGGAGCGGTGAGCAGTTCTTC	CASSLAGSGEQFF
-	-	TRBV28	TRBJ2-7	TGTGCTAGCAGTTTTCGCGGACAAAATTCCGGCGAGCAGTACTTC	CASSFRGQNSGEQYF
-	few	TRBV6-6	TRBJ2-3	TGTGCCAGCAGGGAGTGGGACACTTACACAGATACGCAGTATTTT	CASREWDTYTDTQYF
-	many	TRBV4-1	TRBJ1-4	TGCGCCAGCAGCCAAGGGTTTATGGGTTATTCGGGGAAGGATGAAAAACTGTTTTTT	CASSQGFMGYSGKDEKLFF
-	many	TRBV19	TRBJ2-7	TGTGCCAGTAGTATCTCGCGTATCCACGAGCAGTACTTC	CASSISRIHEQYF
-	many	TRBV7-9	TRBJ1-2	TGTGCCAGCAGCTTAGAACAGCCCTATGGCTACACCTTC	CASSLEQPYGYTF
TRBD2	many	TRBV24-1	TRBJ2-3	TGTGCCACCAGTGATTCACTAGCGGCGGGGAGGACAGATACGCAGTATTTT	CATSDSLAAGRTDTQYF
-	-	TRBV19	TRBJ1-4	TGTGCCAGTAGTATCCCCGGGGGGATCGGTGAAAAACTGTTTTTT	CASSIPGGIGEKLFF
-	many	TRBV4-3	TRBJ2-7	TGCGCCAGCAGCCAAGACGCGAGTAGCTACGAGCAGTACTTC	CASSQDASSYEQYF
TRBD2	few	TRBV7-9	TRBJ2-7	TGTGCCAGCGGCGGAAAGACTAGCGGGAGCGACGAGCAGTACTTC	CASGGKTSGSDEQYF
TRBD1	-	TRBV7-9	TRBJ2-3	TGTGCCAGCAGCTTAGGAAGGACAGGATTAACAGATACGCAGTATTTT	CASSLGRTGLTDTQYF
-	many	TRBV6-2/TRBV6-3	TRBJ2-2	TGTGCCAGCAACAAGCTCGAGGAGGTCACCGGGGAGCTGTTTTTT	CASNKLEEVTGELFF
-	many	TRBV4-3	TRBJ1-4	TGCGCCAGCAGCCCTAAGGGGGGGTTAAATGAAAAACTGTTTTTT	CASSPKGGLNEKLFF
TRBD1	few	TRBV9	TRBJ2-1	TGTGCCAGCAACTCGGGACAGTACAATGAGCAGTTCTTC	CASNSGQYNEQFF
-	few	TRBV15	TRBJ2-1	TGTGCCACCAGCAGAGATTGGAAGGATGAGCAGTTCTTC	CATSRDWKDEQFF
-	many	TRBV6-2/TRBV6-3	TRBJ2-2	TGTGCCAGCACCCCCCTCAGGCCAGGTGGGGCGGGGGAGCTGTTTTTT	CASTPLRPGGAGELFF
-	many	TRBV4-1	TRBJ1-2	TGCGCCAGCAGCCAAGTTCAGTCCTATGGCTACACCTTC	CASSQVQSYGYTF
-	many	TRBV6-2/TRBV6-3	TRBJ1-5	TGTGCCAGCAGTCGGGACGAAGTGAATCAGCCCCAGCATTTT	CASSRDEVNQPQHF